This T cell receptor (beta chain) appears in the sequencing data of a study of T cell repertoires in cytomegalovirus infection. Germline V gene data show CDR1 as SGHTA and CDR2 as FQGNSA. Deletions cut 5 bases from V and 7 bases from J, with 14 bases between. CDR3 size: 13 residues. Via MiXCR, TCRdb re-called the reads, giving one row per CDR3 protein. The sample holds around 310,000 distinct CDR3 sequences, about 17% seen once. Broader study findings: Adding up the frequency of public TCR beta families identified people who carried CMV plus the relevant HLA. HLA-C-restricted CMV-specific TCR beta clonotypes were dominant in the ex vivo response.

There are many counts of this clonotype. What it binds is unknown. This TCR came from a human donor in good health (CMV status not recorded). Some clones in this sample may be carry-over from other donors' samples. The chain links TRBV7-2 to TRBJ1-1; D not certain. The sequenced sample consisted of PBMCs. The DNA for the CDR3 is TGTGCCAGCAGCAAAGGTGGGTCCATTGAAGCTTTCTTT. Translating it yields CASSKGGSIEAFF.